The present entry profiles one T cell receptor beta chain with its context. There are 16 residues in the CDR3. Looked up from germline, CDR1 is MDHEN and CDR2 is SYDVKM. The junction had 8 bases not matched to a gene; V was cut back by 4 bases and J by 4 bases. The data belong to a study of blood T cell repertoires in COVID-19. As for the study in general: T cells, B-cell-depleted T cells, or PBMCs provided the cDNA or gDNA that served as material.

As handled by the study authors: Counts of nucleated cells, estimated from reference gene primer amplification, were obtained. Sequencing was performed with immunoSEQ multiplex PCR; in TCRdb, only in-frame clones are kept and a portion is missing. The DNA was the basis for D and trimming; V, J and clone size are from that table. The table records under 300,000 clones, 70% to 90% of them present only once. The chain links TRBV28 to TRBJ2-5, with 11 bases fitting TRBD2. The sequence came from a man in his fifties or sixties with acute or convalescent COVID-19. The specimen was peripheral blood. CDR3 loop: CASSSVSGRVRETQYF. In DNA form, the CDR3 reads TGTGCCAGCAGTTCCGTTAGCGGGAGGGTAAGAGAGACCCAGTACTTC.